This T cell receptor beta chain was identified during a study of identical twins. A few counts support this clonotype. CDR3 length: 15 residues. The germline CDR1 and CDR2 sequences are SNHLY and FYNNEI. Trimming took off 6 bases at V and 0 bases at J, with 11 bases between the two ends. TCRdb reanalysed the 5' RACE reads using MiXCR and keeps one entry per CDR3 protein. The table includes around 960,000 distinct CDR3 sequences, more than 9% detected once. These same data were also listed under a study on yellow fever vaccine responses in identical twins.

Source material: PBMCs. This sequence originates from a woman aged 18-29 years in good health. The chain has TRBV2 and TRBJ1-4; no firm D call. The CDR3 here is CASRKDTTTNEKLFF. CDR3 in DNA: TGTGCCAGCAGGAAAGACACAACAACTAATGAAAAACTGTTTTTT. Complete variable domain (other parts from reference TRBV2 and TRBJ1-4): EPEVTQTPSHQVTQMGQEVILRCVPISNHLYFYWYRQILGQKVEFLVSFYNNEISEKSEIFDDQFSVERPDGSNFTLKIRSTKLEDSAMYFCASRKDTTTNEKLFFGSGTQLSVL.